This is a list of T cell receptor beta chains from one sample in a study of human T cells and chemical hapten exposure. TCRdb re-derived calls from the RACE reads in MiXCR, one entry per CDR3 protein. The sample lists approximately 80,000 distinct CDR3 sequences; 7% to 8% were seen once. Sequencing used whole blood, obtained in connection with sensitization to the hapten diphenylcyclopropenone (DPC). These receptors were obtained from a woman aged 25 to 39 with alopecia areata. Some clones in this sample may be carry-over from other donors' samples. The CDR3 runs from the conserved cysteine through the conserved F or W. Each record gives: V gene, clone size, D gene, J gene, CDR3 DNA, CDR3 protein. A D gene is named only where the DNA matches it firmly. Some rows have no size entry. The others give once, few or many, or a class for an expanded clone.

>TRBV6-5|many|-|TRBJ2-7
TGTGCCAGCAGCCGGGACTCGATGACCTACGAGCAGTACTTC
CASSRDSMTYEQYF
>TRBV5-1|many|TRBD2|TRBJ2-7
TGCGCCAGCAGCGTTGGACTAGCGGGGGACCTCTACGAGCAGTACTTC
CASSVGLAGDLYEQYF
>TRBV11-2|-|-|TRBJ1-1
TGTGCCAGCAGCTTGAGCCAGGCGAACACTGAAGCTTTCTTT
CASSLSQANTEAFF
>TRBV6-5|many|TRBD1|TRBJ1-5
TGTGCCAGCAGGTCGACAGGGAATACATTTGGTGCACAGCCCCAGCATTTT
CASRSTGNTFGAQPQHF
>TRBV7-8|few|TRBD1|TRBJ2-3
TGTGCCAGCAGCTCACCGGGACAGGTGTATGATACGCAGTATTTT
CASSSPGQVYDTQYF
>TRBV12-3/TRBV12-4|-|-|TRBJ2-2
TGTGCCATACAGAGGGCCCACGGGGAGCTGTTTTTT
CAIQRAHGELFF
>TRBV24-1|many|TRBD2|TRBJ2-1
TGTGCCACCAGTGATTCGGGAGGGAAAGTGTACAATGAGCAGTTCTTC
CATSDSGGKVYNEQFF
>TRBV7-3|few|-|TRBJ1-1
TGTGCCAGCAGCCCAGGGAGTAACACTGAAGCTTTCTTT
CASSPGSNTEAFF
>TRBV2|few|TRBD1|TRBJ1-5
TGTGCCAGCAGTGGACAGGGTTTCGCTCAGCCCCAGCATTTT
CASSGQGFAQPQHF
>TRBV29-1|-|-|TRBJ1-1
TGCAGCGTCGGAGATTATAGTGGGACCCCACGCGCTGAAGCTTTCTTT
CSVGDYSGTPRAEAFF
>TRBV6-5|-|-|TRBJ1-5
TGTGCCAGCAGTTCAGGCGATAGCAATCAGCCCCAGCATTTT
CASSSGDSNQPQHF
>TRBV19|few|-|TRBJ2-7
TGTGCCAGTAGTATCTTCGGGGGTCCCACCTACGAGCAGTACTTC
CASSIFGGPTYEQYF
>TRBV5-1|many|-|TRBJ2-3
TGCGCCAGCAGCTCCGAGGGGGAAAGCACAGATACGCAGTATTTT
CASSSEGESTDTQYF
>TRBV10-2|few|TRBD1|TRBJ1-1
TGCGCCAGCAGTGGGGACAGGGGAATTGAAGCTTTCTTT
CASSGDRGIEAFF
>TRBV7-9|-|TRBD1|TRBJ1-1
TGTGCCAGCAGCCGCGAAATCGGACAGGGAATCGCTGAAGCTTTCTTT
CASSREIGQGIAEAFF
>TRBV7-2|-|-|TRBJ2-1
TGTGCCAGCAGCGACGGGGCACACAATGAGCAGTTCTTC
CASSDGAHNEQFF
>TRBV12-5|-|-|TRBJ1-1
TGTGCTAGTGGTTTGTACCCTGAAGCTTTCTTT
CASGLYPEAFF
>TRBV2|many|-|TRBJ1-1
TGTGCCAGCAGTGAAGTATCTGGCTGGGGGTCAACTACTGAAGCTTTCTTT
CASSEVSGWGSTTEAFF
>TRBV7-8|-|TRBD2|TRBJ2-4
TGTGCCAGCAGCTTAGGTTCGGGGGGTAGCATTCAGTACTTC
CASSLGSGGSIQYF
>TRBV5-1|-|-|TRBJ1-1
TGCGCCAGCAGCCCGGGGGGGGGTGCCGAGAACGCTTTCTTT
CASSPGGGAENAFF
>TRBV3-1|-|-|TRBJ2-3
TGTGCCAGCAGCCAAGATGGAGAGAGTGTAGATACGCAGTATTTT
CASSQDGESVDTQYF
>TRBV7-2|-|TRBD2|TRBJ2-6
TGTGCCAGCAGCCGGGCACTAGCGGGCTCTGGGGCCAACGTCCTGACTTTC
CASSRALAGSGANVLTF
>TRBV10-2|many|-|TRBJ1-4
TGCGCCAGCACACCCCGCGTACCCAGGGCACCTAATGAAAAACTGTTTTTT
CASTPRVPRAPNEKLFF
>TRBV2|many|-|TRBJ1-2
TGTGCCAGCAGAAGGGGGACTAACTATGGCTACACCTTC
CASRRGTNYGYTF
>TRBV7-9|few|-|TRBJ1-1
TGTGCCAGCAGCTTAAGGGGCGGGGGCGGTGAAGCTTTCTTT
CASSLRGGGGEAFF
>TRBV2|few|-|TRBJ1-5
TGTGCCAGCAGGTCGTCAGCGGGCCAGCCCCAGCATTTT
CASRSSAGQPQHF
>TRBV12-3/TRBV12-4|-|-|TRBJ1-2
TGTGCCAGCAGTCAGTCCGGGGCTCCAAACTATGGCTACACCTTC
CASSQSGAPNYGYTF
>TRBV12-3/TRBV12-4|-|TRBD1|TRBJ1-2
TGTGCCAGCAGTTTAGCCTCCGGGACAGAGGGCAAATTGGGCTATGGCTACACCTTC
CASSLASGTEGKLGYGYTF
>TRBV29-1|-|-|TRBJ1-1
TGCAGCGGCATACAGGCCGGCGGCACTGAAGCTTTCTTT
CSGIQAGGTEAFF
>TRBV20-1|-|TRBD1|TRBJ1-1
TGCAGTGCTAGTGAGGGGGCAAACACTGAAGCTTTCTTT
CSASEGANTEAFF
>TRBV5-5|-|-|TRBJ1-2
TGTGCCAGCAGCTTGGCGGGCAGCTATGGCTACACCTTC
CASSLAGSYGYTF
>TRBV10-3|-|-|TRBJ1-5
TGTGCCATCAGTGAGTGGGGACGGAATACCTTCCCCCAGCATTTT
CAISEWGRNTFPQHF
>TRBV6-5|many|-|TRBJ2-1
TGTGCCAGCAGCCACGGGACCTTAGGTTCCGTGGCTGAGCAGTTCTTC
CASSHGTLGSVAEQFF
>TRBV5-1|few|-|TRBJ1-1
TGCGCCAGCAGCCGCAGACAGGAGAACACTGAAGCTTTCTTT
CASSRRQENTEAFF
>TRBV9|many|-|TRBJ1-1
TGTGCCAGCAGCTCCACCAAGGATAAAGCTTTCTTT
CASSSTKDKAFF
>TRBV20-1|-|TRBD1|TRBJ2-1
TGCAGTGCTAGCGAGGGAGCTTGGGACAGGGGAAATGAGCAGTTCTTC
CSASEGAWDRGNEQFF
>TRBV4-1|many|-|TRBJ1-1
TGCGCCAGCAGCCCCTGGAGTCTCGGTAGGACTGAAGCTTTCTTT
CASSPWSLGRTEAFF
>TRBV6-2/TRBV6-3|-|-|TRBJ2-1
TGTGCCAGCAAAACCAGTTCCTACAATGAGCAGTTCTTC
CASKTSSYNEQFF
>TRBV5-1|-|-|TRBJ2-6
TGCGCCAGCAGCTTGTGGGGGGCAACTGGGGCCAACGTCCTGACTTTC
CASSLWGATGANVLTF
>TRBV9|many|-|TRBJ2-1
TGTGCCAGCAGCGTAGAGGTTAAGAACAATGAGCAGTTCTTC
CASSVEVKNNEQFF
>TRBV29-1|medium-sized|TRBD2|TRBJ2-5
TGCAGCGTTGAAGGGGAAGCGGGGGGCACCCAGTACTTC
CSVEGEAGGTQYF
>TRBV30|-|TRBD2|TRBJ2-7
TGTGCCTGGAGTTGGGGAGGGCTCGACGAGCAGTACTTC
CAWSWGGLDEQYF
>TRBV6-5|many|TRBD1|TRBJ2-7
TGTGCCAGCAGCCCCACCTGGGACAGGGCCCACTACGAGCAGTACTTC
CASSPTWDRAHYEQYF
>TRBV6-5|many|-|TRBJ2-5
TGTGCCAGCAGAGGATCGGGGACCCAAGAGACCCAGTACTTC
CASRGSGTQETQYF
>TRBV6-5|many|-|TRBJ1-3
TGTGCCAGCAGTCACAATACAGGCTCTGGAAACACCATATATTTT
CASSHNTGSGNTIYF
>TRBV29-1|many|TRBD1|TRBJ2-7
TGCAGCGTTGGAAGGACAGGGTCCCTCTACGAGCAGTACTTC
CSVGRTGSLYEQYF
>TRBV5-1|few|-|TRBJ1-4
TGCGCCAGCAGCTCGCCTGACGGATCCACTAATGAAAAACTGTTTTTT
CASSSPDGSTNEKLFF